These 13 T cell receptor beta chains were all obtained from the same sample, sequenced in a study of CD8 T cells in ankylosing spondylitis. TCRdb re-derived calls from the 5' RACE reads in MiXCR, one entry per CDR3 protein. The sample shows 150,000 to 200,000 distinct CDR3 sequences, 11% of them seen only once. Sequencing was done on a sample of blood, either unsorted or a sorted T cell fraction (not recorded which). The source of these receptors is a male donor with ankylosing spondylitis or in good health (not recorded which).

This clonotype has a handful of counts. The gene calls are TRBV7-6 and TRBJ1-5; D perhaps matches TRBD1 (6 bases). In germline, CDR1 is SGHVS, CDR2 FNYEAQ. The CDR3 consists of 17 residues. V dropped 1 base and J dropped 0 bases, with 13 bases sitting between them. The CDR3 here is CASSLGTGTNSNQPQHF. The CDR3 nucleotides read TGTGCCAGCAGCTTAGGGACCGGGACAAATAGCAATCAGCCCCAGCATTTT.

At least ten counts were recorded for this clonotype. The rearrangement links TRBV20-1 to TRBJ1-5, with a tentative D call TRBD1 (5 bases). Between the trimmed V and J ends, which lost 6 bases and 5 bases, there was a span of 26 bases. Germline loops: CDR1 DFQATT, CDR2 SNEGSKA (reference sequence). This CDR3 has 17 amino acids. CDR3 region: CSALSRGGRAFDQPQHF. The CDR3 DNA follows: TGCAGTGCCCTAAGTCGGGGAGGCAGGGCCTTTGATCAGCCCCAGCATTTT.

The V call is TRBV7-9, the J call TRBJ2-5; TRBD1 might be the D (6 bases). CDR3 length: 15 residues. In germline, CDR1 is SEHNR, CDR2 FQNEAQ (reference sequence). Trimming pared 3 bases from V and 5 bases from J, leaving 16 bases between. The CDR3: CASSFPGRGFETQYF. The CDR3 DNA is TGTGCCAGCAGCTTCCCAGGCAGGGGTTTCGAGACCCAGTACTTC.

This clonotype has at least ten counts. Written as DNA, the CDR3 is TGCAGCGTTGTCGAGCCGGGCTTATTGGTCGAGCAGTACTTC. This gives the protein CSVVEPGLLVEQYF. The chain is built from TRBV29-1 and TRBJ2-7, with unresolved D. The germline gives CDR1 SQVTM, CDR2 ANQGSEA. V was cut by 4 bases and J by 6 bases, with 19 bases left in between. CDR3 length: 14 amino acids.

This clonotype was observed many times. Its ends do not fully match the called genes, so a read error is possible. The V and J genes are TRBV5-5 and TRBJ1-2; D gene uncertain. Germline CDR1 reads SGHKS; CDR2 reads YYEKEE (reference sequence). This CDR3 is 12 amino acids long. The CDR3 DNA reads TGTGCCAGCAGCCCCAATCTACGGAGGACGTATTTC. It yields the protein CASSPNLRRTYF. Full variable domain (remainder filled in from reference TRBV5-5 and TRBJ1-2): DAGVTQSPTHLIKTRGQQVTLRCSPISGHKSVSWYQQVLGQGPQFIFQYYEKEERGRGNFPDRFSARQFPNYSSELNVNALLLGDSALYLCASSPNLRRTYFGSGTRLTVV.

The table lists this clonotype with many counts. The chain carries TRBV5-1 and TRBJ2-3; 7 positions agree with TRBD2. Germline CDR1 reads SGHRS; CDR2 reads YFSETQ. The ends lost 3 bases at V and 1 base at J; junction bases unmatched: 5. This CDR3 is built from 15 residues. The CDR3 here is CASSSQTSGTDTQYF. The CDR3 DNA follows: TGCGCCAGCAGCTCCCAAACTAGCGGCACAGATACGCAGTATTTT.

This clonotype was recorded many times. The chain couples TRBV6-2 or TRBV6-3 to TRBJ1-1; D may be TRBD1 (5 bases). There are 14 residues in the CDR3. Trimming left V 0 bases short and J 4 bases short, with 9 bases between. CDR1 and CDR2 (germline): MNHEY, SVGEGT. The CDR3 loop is CASSYSGPATEAFF. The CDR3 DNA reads TGTGCCAGCAGTTACTCGGGACCGGCCACTGAAGCTTTCTTT.

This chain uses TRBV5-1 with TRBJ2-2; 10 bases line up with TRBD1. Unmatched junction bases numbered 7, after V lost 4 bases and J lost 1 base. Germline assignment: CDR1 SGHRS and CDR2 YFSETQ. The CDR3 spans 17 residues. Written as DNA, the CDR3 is TGCGCCAGCAGCGTGACAGGGGGCCGCCAGAACACCGGGGAGCTGTTTTTT. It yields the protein CASSVTGGRQNTGELFF.

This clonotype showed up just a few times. As DNA, the CDR3 is TGCGCCAGCAGCTTGAACACCGCTGGAAACACCATATATTTT. Residues: CASSLNTAGNTIYF. This chain joins TRBV5-1 and TRBJ1-3, with no clear D. Germline V gene data show CDR1 as SGHRS and CDR2 as YFSETQ. V gave up 1 base and J gave up 2 bases, with 7 bases separating them. The CDR3 loop spans 14 amino acids.

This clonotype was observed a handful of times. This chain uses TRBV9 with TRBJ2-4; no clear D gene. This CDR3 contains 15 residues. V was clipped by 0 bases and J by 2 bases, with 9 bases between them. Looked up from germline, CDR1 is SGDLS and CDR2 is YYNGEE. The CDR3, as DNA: TGTGCCAGCAGCGTAGCTGAAGGACCCAAAAACATTCAGTACTTC. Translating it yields CASSVAEGPKNIQYF.

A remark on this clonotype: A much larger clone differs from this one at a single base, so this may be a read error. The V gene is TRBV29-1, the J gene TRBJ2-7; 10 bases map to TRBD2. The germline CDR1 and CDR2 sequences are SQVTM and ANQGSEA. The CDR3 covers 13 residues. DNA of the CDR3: TGCGGCGTTCTAGCGGGAGATACCTACGAGCAGTACTTC. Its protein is CGVLAGDTYEQYF.

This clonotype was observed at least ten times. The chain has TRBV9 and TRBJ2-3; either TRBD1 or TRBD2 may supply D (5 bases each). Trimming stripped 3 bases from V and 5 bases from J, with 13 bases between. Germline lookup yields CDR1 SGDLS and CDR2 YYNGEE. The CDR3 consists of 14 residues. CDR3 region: CASSASGRQDTQYF. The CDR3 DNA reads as TGTGCCAGCAGCGCCTCGGGGCGACAAGATACGCAGTATTTT.

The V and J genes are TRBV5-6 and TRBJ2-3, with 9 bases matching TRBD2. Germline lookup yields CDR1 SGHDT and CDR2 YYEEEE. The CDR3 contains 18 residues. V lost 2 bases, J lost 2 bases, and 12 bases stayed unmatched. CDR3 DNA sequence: TGTGCCAGCAGCTTAGGATTAGCGGGAGACCCGATCACAGATACGCAGTATTTT. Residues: CASSLGLAGDPITDTQYF.